The entry below describes one TCR beta chain. Its specificity is unknown. Measured with immunoSEQ multiplex PCR; TCRdb has only the in-frame clones, and not every one. The sample lists some 10,000 clones; approximately 55% were seen once. Recipient blood drawn about 28 days pretransplant and days 30, 100, 180 after. Germline V lookup: CDR1 MGHDK, CDR2 SYGVNS. The V and J ends lost 4 bases and 2 bases respectively, with 11 bases between them. CDR3 length: 15 amino acids. This sample is part of a study of T cell clonotyping in hematopoietic cell transplantation. Study results and caveats: After transplant, recipient diversity fell while pathologically expanded clonotypes grew through day 180. Cells were unsorted, so CD4 and CD8 contributions were not separated. Few recipient clonotypes overlapped donors; over 95% were de novo at given depth.

The specimen comprised peripheral blood mononuclear cells, sampled 100 days after allogeneic stem cell transplant. The receptor was derived from a female patient aged 50-59 years who had an allogeneic stem cell transplant from an unrelated donor, so the T cells may come from the graft donor. Some clones in this sample may be carry-over from other donors' samples. The chain joins TRBV25-1 to TRBJ1-4; D perhaps matches TRBD1 (5 bases). The CDR3 DNA is TGTGCCAGCAGTGTTCGGGGGGAGACTAATGAAAAACTGTTTTTT. Protein product: CASSVRGETNEKLFF.